Listed here are 16 T cell receptor beta chains from one sample, sequenced in a study of T cells in Graves' hyperthyroidism and ophthalmopathy. The CDR3 regions of TCR beta were amplified from RNA transcripts. HTBI primers drove first-round RT-PCR of the TCR CDR3. TCRdb fed the multiplex PCR reads into MiXCR, producing one record per CDR3 protein. Of a few hundred thousand distinct CDR3 sequences listed, approximately 44% were seen once; the top ten hold just over 8%. Sample: peripheral blood or thyroid tissue (not recorded which). Every receptor here comes from a woman aged 18-29 years with Graves' hyperthyroidism.

The sample holds one count of this clonotype. This may be a read error, as it is one base from a much larger clone. Here the CDR3 omits its conserved ending phenylalanine or tryptophan, so a read error is the likely source. The chain couples TRBV5-1 to TRBJ1-1; D unresolved. This CDR3 contains 13 residues. Germline CDR1 and CDR2: SGHRS and YFSETQ. V lost 2 bases, J lost 4 bases, and 9 bases lay in between. The chain's CDR3 is CASSFGIGTEAFL. In nucleotides, the CDR3 is TGCGCCAGCAGCTTCGGGATTGGCACTGAAGCTTTCCTT.

The J gene is TRBJ1-6, the V gene TRBV25-1; a possible D gene is TRBD1 (6 bases). There are 15 residues in the CDR3. Trimming took off 4 bases at V and 14 bases at J, with 21 bases between the two ends. Germline values: CDR1 MGHDK, CDR2 SYGVNS. In DNA, the CDR3 is TGTGCCAGCAGTGCGATGGACAGACCCAGCTTAACCCTCCACTTT. This encodes CASSAMDRPSLTLHF.

This clonotype was recorded at least ten times. This rearrangement joins TRBV29-1 to TRBJ1-3; D ambiguous. The CDR3 sequence is 13 residues long. Germline V gene sequence: CDR1 SQVTM, CDR2 ANQGSEA. Trimming removed 6 bases from V and 0 bases from J, with 9 bases in between. The CDR3 DNA reads TGCAGCGTCTGGACGGACTCTGGAAACACCATATATTTT. Its translation is CSVWTDSGNTIYF.

The CDR3 DNA follows: TGCAGCGTTGAAACTTACAATGAGCAGTTCTTC. It is translated as CSVETYNEQFF. The rearrangement uses TRBV29-1 and TRBJ2-1; D gene uncertain. The CDR3 length is 11 residues. Trimming stripped 2 bases from V and 4 bases from J, with 3 bases between. CDR1 is SQVTM and CDR2 is ANQGSEA in the germline V gene.

The rearrangement links TRBV7-2 to TRBJ1-5; tentatively, D is TRBD1 (5 bases). Germline CDR1 and CDR2: SGHTA and FQGNSA. Trimming removed 9 bases from V and 1 base from J, with 10 bases in between. This CDR3 contains 13 residues. Here the CDR3 reads CASMGGSNQPQHF. The CDR3 coding sequence is TGTGCCAGTATGGGGGGAAGCAATCAGCCCCAGCATTTT.

The CDR3 sequence: CSAYRQFNSPLHF. The CDR3 DNA reads as TGCAGTGCCTATAGACAGTTTAATTCACCCCTCCACTTT. The chain links TRBV20-1 to TRBJ1-6; the D gene is possibly TRBD1 (5 bases). The germline CDR1 and CDR2 sequences are DFQATT and SNEGSKA (reference sequence). Trimming took 6 bases from V and 6 from J, leaving 12 bases between them. The CDR3 consists of 13 residues.

In this sample, this clonotype turned up a few times. This rearrangement joins TRBV19 to TRBJ1-2; D possibly corresponds to TRBD1 (5 bases). The CDR3 contains 15 residues. V dropped 3 bases and J dropped 2 bases, with 13 bases sitting between them. Germline V gene sequence: CDR1 LNHDA, CDR2 SQIVND (reference sequence). The CDR3 reads CASSIRGSSNYGYTF. The CDR3 DNA reads as TGTGCCAGTAGTATTCGGGGGAGCAGCAACTATGGCTACACCTTC.

This sequence joins TRBV29-1 and TRBJ1-1; perhaps TRBD1 as D (5 bases). Between the trimmed V and J ends, which lost 7 bases and 3 bases, there was a span of 12 bases. Per the germline V gene, CDR1 is SQVTM and CDR2 is ANQGSEA. The CDR3 spans 12 residues. The CDR3 nucleotides read TGCAGCGCCACGGCGGGGGACACTGAAGCTTTCTTT. It yields the protein CSATAGDTEAFF.

The chain combines TRBV19 with TRBJ1-4, with 11 bases aligning to TRBD1. The CDR3 spans 16 residues. With V trimmed by 5 bases and J by 7 bases, 9 bases remained unmatched. Germline V lookup: CDR1 LNHDA, CDR2 SQIVND (reference sequence). CDR3 residues: CASSPPPGQGGEKLFF. The CDR3 DNA reads as TGTGCCAGTAGTCCTCCTCCGGGACAGGGGGGTGAAAAACTGTTTTTT.

The chain recombines TRBV5-1 with TRBJ1-2, with D uncertain. Germline-derived CDR1 and CDR2 are SGHRS and YFSETQ. V shed 4 bases and J shed 4 bases, with 17 bases lying between them. This CDR3 spans 15 amino acids. For the CDR3, the DNA is TGCGCCAGCAGCCCGCAGGTAGCATTGAGCTATGGCTACACCTTC. Protein product: CASSPQVALSYGYTF.

A word on this clonotype: A single base separates this from a much larger clone, so it may be a read error. V is TRBV10-3 and J is TRBJ2-7, with D possibly being TRBD1 (6 bases). Looked up from germline, CDR1 is ENHRY and CDR2 is SYGVKD. The V end lost 3 bases, the J end lost 3 bases, and 9 bases lay between the germline ends. The CDR3 consists of 13 residues. CDR3: CAISEGTNYEQYF. The CDR3, as DNA: TGTGCCATCAGTGAAGGGACAAACTACGAGCAGTACTTC.

The chain carries TRBV19 and TRBJ1-5; TRBD1 matches at 8 bases. CDR3 length: 17 residues. J lost 0 bases, V lost 6 bases, and 10 bases had no gene match. Germline-derived CDR1 and CDR2 are LNHDA and SQIVND (reference sequence). CDR3 coding DNA: TGTGCCAGTAGCCATAACCCCGGGACAGGTAGCAATCAGCCCCAGCATTTT. It codes for CASSHNPGTGSNQPQHF.

This clonotype was seen more than once but under ten times. The gene calls are TRBV6-5 and TRBJ1-6; TRBD1 might be the D (5 bases). The CDR3 runs 17 residues. The V gene lost 0 bases and the J gene lost 6 bases, with 15 bases spanning the gap. Germline V CDR1 and CDR2: MNHEY, SVGAGI. In nucleotides, the CDR3 is TGTGCCAGCAGTTACTCGTGGAGCGGGGCGGCTAATTCACCCCTCCACTTT. The encoded protein is CASSYSWSGAANSPLHF.

Points on this clonotype: One base away lies a much larger clone, so this may be a sequencing read error. This chain connects TRBV19 to TRBJ1-6; TRBD1 agrees at 7 bases. The germline CDR1 and CDR2 sequences are LNHDA and SQIVND (reference sequence). The J segment lost 8 bases and the V segment lost 6 bases, leaving 7 bases of the junction unmatched. The CDR3 covers 14 residues. The CDR3 nucleotides are TGTGCCAGTAGAGACAGGGAGGATTATTCACCCCTCCACTTT. Its protein is CASRDREDYSPLHF.

In its sample, this clonotype was seen a few times. V gene TRBV6-5 combines with J gene TRBJ1-5; weak D call: TRBD1 (5 bases). CDR3 length: 14 residues. From germline, CDR1 is MNHEY and CDR2 SVGAGI. The V end lost 6 bases, the J end lost 6 bases, and 15 bases lay between the germline ends. CDR3 loop: CASRSQGVGQPQHF. Written as DNA, the CDR3 is TGTGCCAGCAGAAGTCAGGGTGTAGGTCAGCCCCAGCATTTT.

This chain joins TRBV7-3 and TRBJ1-2; weak D call: TRBD1 (6 bases). CDR3 length: 15 amino acids. The germline gives CDR1 SGHTA, CDR2 FQGTGA. The V gene lost 7 bases and the J gene lost 2 bases, with 17 bases spanning the gap. CDR3: CASTHRVSLNYGYTF. The DNA for the CDR3 is TGTGCCAGCACCCACAGGGTTTCCCTAAACTATGGCTACACCTTC.